The rows below give T cell receptor beta chains drawn from one sample of a study of blood T cell repertoires in COVID-19. Sequenced by immunoSEQ multiplex PCR; TCRdb stores in-frame clones only, minus some. The sample yields about 130,000 clones, about four fifths seen once. Material for sequencing was peripheral blood. Every receptor here comes from a woman between 45 and 65 years old with acute or convalescent COVID-19. Each CDR3 is given with its conserved first and last residue. D genes are given only for firm matches. Expanded clones get a size class; other rows say once, few or many, or leave the size out.

length,V,D,J,size,DNA,CDR3
16,TRBV27,NA,TRBJ1-6,few,TGTGCCAGCAGAGCCTCCCCCACGGGATATAATTCACCCCTCCACTTT,CASRASPTGYNSPLHF
14,TRBV5-1,NA,TRBJ2-7,NA,TGCGCCAGCAGCTTGGCTCGACTCTCCTACGAGCAGTACTTC,CASSLARLSYEQYF
14,TRBV18,NA,TRBJ2-3,NA,TGTGCCAGCTCACCAACGGGGAGCACAGATACGCAGTATTTT,CASSPTGSTDTQYF
18,TRBV2,TRBD1,TRBJ2-4,NA,TGTGCCAGCAGTGAGGGGATACAGGGGATGGGGGCCAAAAACATTCAGTACTTC,CASSEGIQGMGAKNIQYF
15,TRBV11-2,TRBD1,TRBJ1-2,NA,TGTGCCAGCAGCTTAGATAGGACAGGGACTATGGATTATACCTTC,CASSLDRTGTMDYTF
17,TRBV28,TRBD1,TRBJ1-2,NA,TGTGCCAGCAGTTCCCCCGGGACAGGGAACGAGAGATATGGCTACACCTTC,CASSSPGTGNERYGYTF
15,TRBV11-3,TRBD2,TRBJ2-7,many,TGTGCCAGCAGCCGGGGACTAGCGAACCCCTACGAGCAGTACTTC,CASSRGLANPYEQYF
15,TRBV11-2,TRBD1,TRBJ1-2,NA,TGTGCCAGCAGCCTGACCGGGACAGGGTCTAATGGCTACACCTTC,CASSLTGTGSNGYTF
14,TRBV11-2,NA,TRBJ1-1,NA,TGTGCCAGCAGCCCCGCCCCCGGGGGCACTGAAGCTTTCTTT,CASSPAPGGTEAFF
10,TRBV12-5,NA,TRBJ2-7,once,TGTGCTAGTGGCCGTTACGAGCAGTACTTC,CASGRYEQYF
11,TRBV20-1,NA,TRBJ1-1,NA,TGCAGTGCTAGTAGGGGTACTGAAGCTTTCTTT,CSASRGTEAFF
12,TRBV3-1/TRBV3-2,NA,TRBJ1-3,NA,TGTGCCAGCGGCGGCTCTGGAAACACCATATATTTT,CASGGSGNTIYF
17,TRBV15,TRBD2,TRBJ2-3,NA,TGTGCCATCAGCAGAGTGGGTAGCGGGGGTACCACAGATACGCAGTATTTT,CAISRVGSGGTTDTQYF
14,TRBV29-1,TRBD1,TRBJ2-1,few,TGCAGCGTTGGATCGACAGGGGCGGTCGGTGAGCAGTTCTTC,CSVGSTGAVGEQFF
16,TRBV30,NA,TRBJ1-6,NA,TGTGCCTGCCAGTTCGGGGGGGGGCGTCAGGATTCACCCCTCCACTTT,CACQFGGGRQDSPLHF
14,TRBV24-1,TRBD1,TRBJ1-5,NA,TGTGCCACCAGTGATTCCGGACAGGGAGAGCCCCAGCATTTT,CATSDSGQGEPQHF
14,TRBV6-4,TRBD2,TRBJ2-1,once,TGTGCCAGCAGTTTATTGTCGGGAGGCAATGAGCAGTTCTTC,CASSLLSGGNEQFF
12,TRBV12-3/TRBV12-4,NA,TRBJ1-6,few,TGTGCCACCTCAAAGCCGGTCTCACCCCTCCACTTT,CATSKPVSPLHF
13,TRBV27,NA,TRBJ2-5,once,TGTGCCAGCAGTACACAGGGAGGGAAGACCCAGTACTTC,CASSTQGGKTQYF
16,TRBV6-6,NA,TRBJ1-6,NA,TGTGCCAGCAGTTACCCTTCAGGAGGCTATAATTCACCCCTCCACTTT,CASSYPSGGYNSPLHF
15,TRBV5-6,NA,TRBJ2-7,NA,TGTGCCAGCAGCTTTGCCCACAGGGAAAGTCGCGAGCAGTACTTC,CASSFAHRESREQYF
16,TRBV5-1,TRBD1,TRBJ1-2,NA,TGCGCCAGCAGCTCAGTCCCGGGACAGGGATGGGATGGCTACACCTTC,CASSSVPGQGWDGYTF
16,TRBV2,NA,TRBJ2-2,NA,TGTGCCAGCAGCGCCAGGAGGGGTGGGAGCACCGGGGAGCTGTTTTTT,CASSARRGGSTGELFF
15,TRBV3-1/TRBV3-2,TRBD1,TRBJ1-2,NA,TGTGCCAGCAGCCTTGGGACAGGAATTCGCTATGGCTACACCTTC,CASSLGTGIRYGYTF
16,TRBV10-1,NA,TRBJ2-1,NA,TGCGCCAGCAGCGAGAGTGGAGCAGGGTTTATCAATGAGCAGTTCTTC,CASSESGAGFINEQFF
14,TRBV5-4,TRBD1,TRBJ1-1,NA,TGTGCCAGCAGCTGGGGACAGCGGGGGACTGAAGCTTTCTTT,CASSWGQRGTEAFF
16,TRBV3-1/TRBV3-2,NA,TRBJ2-3,once,TGTGCCAGCAGCCAAGAAATAAGGGACATTCCAGATACGCAGTATTTT,CASSQEIRDIPDTQYF
17,TRBV21-1,NA,TRBJ2-3,NA,TGTGCCAGCAGCAACTACCGAGGCCCCCGGGGAACAGATACGCAGTATTTT,CASSNYRGPRGTDTQYF
16,TRBV18,NA,TRBJ1-1,NA,TGTGCCAGCTCACCTCCGGAGGGGATGATGAACACTGAAGCTTTCTTT,CASSPPEGMMNTEAFF
15,TRBV2,TRBD2,TRBJ2-1,NA,TGTGCCAGCAGACCTACTAGCGGGGGCTACAATGAGCAGTTCTTC,CASRPTSGGYNEQFF
14,TRBV5-6,NA,TRBJ1-6,NA,TGTGCCAGCAGCTCGGCAGGGGCTTATTCACCCCTCCACTTT,CASSSAGAYSPLHF
15,TRBV5-5,NA,TRBJ2-1,NA,TGTGCCAGCAGCTTGGTTGGAGGCGAATACAATGAGCAGTTCTTC,CASSLVGGEYNEQFF
15,TRBV21-1,NA,TRBJ1-2,NA,TGTGCCACCGAAAAGGGGGTCAGGGGGTTATGTGGCTACACCTTC,CATEKGVRGLCGYTF
15,TRBV28,TRBD1,TRBJ2-1,NA,TGTGCCAGCAGCCCCACTCGGACAGGGAACAATGAGCAGTTCTTC,CASSPTRTGNNEQFF
13,TRBV6-5,NA,TRBJ2-3,NA,TGTGCCAGTAATAGCGGCGACACAGATACGCAGTATTTT,CASNSGDTDTQYF
12,TRBV29-1,TRBD2,TRBJ2-4,NA,TGCAGCGTTGATGGGGGGGAAAACATTCAGTACTTC,CSVDGGENIQYF
14,TRBV3-1/TRBV3-2,TRBD1,TRBJ2-7,NA,TGTGCCAGCAGCCAAGGACAGGGGTCCTACGAGCAGTACTTC,CASSQGQGSYEQYF
15,TRBV9,NA,TRBJ2-1,NA,TGTGCCAGCAGCGTAGATCTAGCCTCCTACAATGAGCAGTTCTTC,CASSVDLASYNEQFF
15,TRBV28,NA,TRBJ2-7,few,TGTGCCAGCAGACCTTCGGTCCTTAAGAGGCACGAGCAGTACTTC,CASRPSVLKRHEQYF